The rows below give T cell receptor beta chains drawn from one sample of a study of blood T cells in healthy people across ages. TCRdb re-called the 5' RACE reads through MiXCR, storing one row per CDR3 protein. This table has hundreds of thousands of distinct CDR3 sequences, approximately 30% appearing once. The sample taken for sequencing was blood. The receptors derive from an elderly woman in good health. The conserved cysteine and the conserved F or W are not part of the CDR3 here.

j_call v_call cdr3_aa
TRBJ1-2 TRBV30 AWSMGSNYGYT
TRBJ1-5 TRBV15 ATYDRGRDGPNQPQH
TRBJ2-7 TRBV20-1 SAVQGPSYNEQY
TRBJ1-1 TRBV30 AWIGGNTEAF
TRBJ2-1 TRBV4-3 ASSRGAGHEQF
TRBJ2-1 TRBV7-9 ASSLSSGGVYNEQF
TRBJ2-3 TRBV11-2 ASSPGLAGGPTDTQY
TRBJ1-6 TRBV9 ASSGSHSPLH
TRBJ2-3 TRBV20-1 SAGLGGGTDTQY
TRBJ1-1 TRBV30 AWSPENTEAF
TRBJ2-3 TRBV7-3 ASSSMGPFQLTDTQY
TRBJ2-2 TRBV7-2 ASSLYSGGANTGELF
TRBJ2-1 TRBV20-1 SAQTGGWKLNEQF
TRBJ2-3 TRBV9 ASSPGRIPGGSTDTQY
TRBJ2-1 TRBV9 ASSTEWGDGSSSYNEQF
TRBJ2-1 TRBV6-5 ASRDSGGTYNEQF
TRBJ2-7 TRBV20-1 SARGTADYEQY
TRBJ1-6 TRBV27 TSSLFSLGSPLH
TRBJ2-1 TRBV11-2 ASSLAGGPVNEQF
TRBJ2-5 TRBV15 ATSVGQGGKETQY